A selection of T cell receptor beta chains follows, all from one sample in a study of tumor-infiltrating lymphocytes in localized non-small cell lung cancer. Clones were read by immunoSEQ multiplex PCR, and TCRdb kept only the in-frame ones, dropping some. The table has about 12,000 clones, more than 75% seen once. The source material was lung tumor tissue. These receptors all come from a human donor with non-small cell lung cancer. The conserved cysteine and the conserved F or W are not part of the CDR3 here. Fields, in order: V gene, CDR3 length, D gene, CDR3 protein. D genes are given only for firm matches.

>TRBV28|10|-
ASSLPLSGYT
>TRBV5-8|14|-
ASSRIRTESNQPQH
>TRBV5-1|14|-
ASSYPGGVRSTEAF
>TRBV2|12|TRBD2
ASSPGTSYVEQF
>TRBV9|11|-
ASSVDNGYEQY
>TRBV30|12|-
AWRQATTNTEAF
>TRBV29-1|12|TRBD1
SVLAEGAYTEAF
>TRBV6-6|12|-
ASSYEQGSYEQY
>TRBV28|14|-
ASSLSPHRGWEKLF
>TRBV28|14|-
ASSAGPGPTNEKLF
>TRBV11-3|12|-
ASSPTAGANVLT
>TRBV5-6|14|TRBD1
ASSLRTGGSTDTQY
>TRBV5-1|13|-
ASSSPGLNTGELF
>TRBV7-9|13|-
ASSLNGWGDTEAF
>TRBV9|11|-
ASSVSVNTEAF
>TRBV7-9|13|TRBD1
ASSLGQGGVYGYT
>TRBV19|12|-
ASSNPGANTEAF
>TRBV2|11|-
ASSDVGIYEQY
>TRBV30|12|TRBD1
AWRQGDYNSPLH
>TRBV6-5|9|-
ASRQGTEAF
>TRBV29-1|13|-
SVTGTLGLNTEAF
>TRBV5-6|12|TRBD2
ASSTGLAEGGQF
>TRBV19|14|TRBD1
ASSVVPGQGTGELF
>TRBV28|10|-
ASSVTGRGYT
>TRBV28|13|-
ASSPGGQTFYEQY
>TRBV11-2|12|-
ASSVSTGDEKLF
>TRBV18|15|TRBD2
ASSPRLLASSTDTQY
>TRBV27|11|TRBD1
ASSPTGVETQY
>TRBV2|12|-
ASSPGAGANVLT
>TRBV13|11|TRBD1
ASRRDRNNEQF
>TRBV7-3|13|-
ASSLRGTKSETQY
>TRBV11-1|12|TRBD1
ASSLERDRVKQF
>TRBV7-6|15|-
ASSPRPYNYLADTQY
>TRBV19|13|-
ASSHLRDRPYEQY
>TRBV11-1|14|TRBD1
ASSPTTGQGNYGYT
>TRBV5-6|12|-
ASSFGGGGDTQY
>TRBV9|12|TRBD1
ASSDTDRVGGYT
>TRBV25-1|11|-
ASSESRTYEQY
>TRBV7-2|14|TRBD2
ASSLGLAEGTDTQY
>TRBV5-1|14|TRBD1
ASKERTGQANYGYT
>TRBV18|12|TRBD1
ASSPNNRGAEAF
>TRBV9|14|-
ASSVEADSYSYEQY
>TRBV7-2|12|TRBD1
ASSYRQGTYEQY
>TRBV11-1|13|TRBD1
ASSLRQGPTGELF
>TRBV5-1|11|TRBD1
ASSSTGEETQY
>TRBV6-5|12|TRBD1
ASSYGDRVTGYT
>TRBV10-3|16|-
AISESGTRSGSYNEQF
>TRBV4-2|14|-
ASSSPRVPDNYGYT
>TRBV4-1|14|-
ASSQDWVLLNTEAF
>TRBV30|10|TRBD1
AWRQGGETQY
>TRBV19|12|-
ASRGGGRYTEAF
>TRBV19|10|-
ASSGQNYGYT
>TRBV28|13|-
ASTNSGAGAEKLF
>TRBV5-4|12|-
ASSLDRNTGELF
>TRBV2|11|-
ASSGAQQDGYT
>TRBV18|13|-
ASSPGTGAYNEQF
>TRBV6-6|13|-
ASSYGGFGANVLT